These 27 T cell receptor beta chains were all obtained from the same sample, sequenced in a study of sequential checkpoint blockade in melanoma. Treatment given: randomized to nivolumab then ipilimumab (arm A) or the reverse (arm B). TCRdb keeps only in-frame clones here, not all; method: immunoSEQ multiplex PCR. Among approximately 3,600 clones, about a third were seen once, and the ten largest hold approximately 31%. This material consisted of tumor tissue (inferred from file names), taken from a patient given nivolumab and ipilimumab in sequence. The receptors were sampled from a human donor with melanoma.

The chain links TRBV19 to TRBJ2-5, with D possibly TRBD2 on 6 matching bases. The CDR3 extends over 14 amino acids. The ends were cut back, 3 bases at V and 5 bases at J, with 13 bases in the middle. The V gene's germline CDR1 is LNHDA and CDR2 SQIVND (reference sequence). In DNA form, the CDR3 reads TGTGCCAGTAGTATCGGGGGACGTTCCGAGACCCAGTACTTC. Translation gives CASSIGGRSETQYF.

By share, this clone ranks as large (0.1 to 1%). J is TRBJ2-1 and V is TRBV28; 7 nucleotides agree with TRBD2. V shed 6 bases and J 1 base; nucleotides not matched to a gene: 6. CDR3 length equals 15 residues. Germline loops: CDR1 MDHEN, CDR2 SYDVKM. CDR3 sequence reads: CASRVRGVSYNEQFF. The DNA of the CDR3 is TGTGCCAGCAGGGTACGGGGGGTTTCCTACAATGAGCAGTTCTTC. Based on the CDR3 plus reference TRBV28 and TRBJ2-1, the full variable domain is DVKVTQSSRYLVKRTGEKVFLECVQDMDHENMFWYRQDPGLGLRLIYFSYDVKMKEKGDIPEGYSVSREKKERFSLILESASTNQTSMYLCASRVRGVSYNEQFFGPGTRLTVL.

This clone was detected only a few times. This chain joins TRBV19 and TRBJ2-7; D is unresolved. V was cut by 2 bases and J by 2 bases, with 10 bases left in between. The CDR3 runs to 14 residues. Germline V gives CDR1 LNHDA, CDR2 SQIVND (reference sequence). This chain's CDR3 is CASSISFIAYEQYF. Written as DNA, the CDR3 is TGTGCCAGTAGTATAAGCTTCATTGCCTACGAGCAGTACTTC. Full variable domain (missing parts from reference TRBV19 and TRBJ2-7): DGGITQSPKYLFRKEGQNVTLSCEQNLNHDAMYWYRQDPGQGLRLIYYSQIVNDFQKGDIAEGYSVSREKKESFPLTVTSAQKNPTAFYLCASSISFIAYEQYFGPGTRLTVT.

This clone has only a few counts. This chain connects TRBV9 to TRBJ1-2; no clear D gene. Germline V gives CDR1 SGDLS, CDR2 YYNGEE. V shed 5 bases and J shed 8 bases, with 16 bases lying between them. This CDR3 spans 13 amino acids. The CDR3 sequence is CASSGRESFGYTF. The CDR3 nucleotides read TGTGCCAGCAGTGGCCGGGAGTCATTCGGCTACACCTTC.

The rearrangement joins TRBV28 to TRBJ1-2, with 10 bases lining up with TRBD1. CDR1 and CDR2 from the germline V gene are MDHEN and SYDVKM. This CDR3 spans 17 amino acids. Germline trimming cut 5 bases from V and 5 bases from J; bases unmatched to any gene: 14. CDR3 amino acids: CASSIPGQGSLLYGYTF. The CDR3 bases are TGTGCCAGCAGTATACCGGGACAGGGGAGTTTACTTTATGGCTACACCTTC.

CDR3 nucleotide sequence: TGTGCCAGCAGTTCTCTACATGGGCAGCCCCAGCATTTT. Translating it yields CASSSLHGQPQHF. The chain uses TRBV6-8 and TRBJ1-5; D is unclear. This CDR3 is 13 amino acids long. CDR1 MNHGY and CDR2 SAAAGT come from the germline V gene. Trimming shortened V by 4 bases and J by 7 bases, and 11 bases separated the two germline ends.

In its sample, this clone was seen many times. V gene TRBV11-3 combines with J gene TRBJ2-1; D unclear. The CDR3 is made up of 14 amino acids. The V end lost 5 bases, the J end lost 1 base, and 9 bases lay between the germline ends. Germline CDR1 SGHNT, CDR2 YENEEA. The CDR3 reads CASSPAPSYNEQFF. DNA of the CDR3: TGTGCCAGCAGCCCCGCACCATCCTACAATGAGCAGTTCTTC.

This clone is classed as medium-sized. The genes are TRBV23-1 and TRBJ2-2; D uncertain. TRBV23-1 is flagged as an ORF with uncertain function. The CDR3 spans 13 residues. The germline V and J ends were trimmed by 6 bases and 1 base, with 6 bases remaining between them. The CDR3 loop reads CASSFWNTGELFF. CDR3 in DNA: TGCGCCAGCAGCTTTTGGAACACCGGGGAGCTGTTTTTT.

This clone was recorded a few times. The chain joins TRBV23-1 to TRBJ2-2; possible D gene TRBD1, 5 bases. TRBV23-1 is recorded as an ORF, its role being uncertain. This CDR3 is built from 13 residues. The V end lost 6 bases, the J end lost 4 bases, and 9 bases lay between the germline ends. In DNA, the CDR3 is TGCGCCAGCAGCTGGGGCGCCACCGGGGAGCTGTTTTTT. Its protein product is CASSWGATGELFF.

The CDR3: CASREIGIKGSYEQYF. The DNA of the CDR3 is TGTGCCAGCAGGGAGATCGGGATCAAAGGGTCCTACGAGCAGTACTTC. The chain joins TRBV10-3 to TRBJ2-7; tentatively, D is TRBD1 or TRBD2 (5 bases each). This CDR3 spans 16 amino acids. V was clipped by 10 bases and J by 1 base, with 23 bases between them. Germline-derived CDR1 and CDR2 are ENHRY and SYGVKD.

The genes are TRBV11-3 and TRBJ2-3; 7 bases match TRBD2. The V and J ends lost 4 bases and 0 bases, in that order; junction bases with no gene match: 4. Germline CDR1 is SGHNT and CDR2 is YENEEA. The CDR3 length is 15 residues. The CDR3 DNA reads TGTGCCAGCAGCTCGATTAGCGGGAGCACAGATACGCAGTATTTT. This gives the protein CASSSISGSTDTQYF.

This clone was observed a handful of times. The chain combines TRBV9 with TRBJ2-7; maybe TRBD2 (5 bases). The CDR3 runs to 14 residues. The V end was cut by 0 bases, the J end by 0 bases, with 7 bases between. The V gene's germline CDR1 is SGDLS and CDR2 YYNGEE. DNA of the CDR3: TGTGCCAGCAGCGTAGTGGGGAGCTCCTACGAGCAGTACTTC. As protein: CASSVVGSSYEQYF.

This clone showed up many times. The chain joins TRBV11-3 to TRBJ2-3; D might be TRBD1 or TRBD2, each matching 5 bases. The CDR3 totals 15 residues. Germline V gene data show CDR1 as SGHNT and CDR2 as YENEEA. Trimming shortened V by 5 bases and J by 6 bases, and 18 bases separated the two germline ends. The CDR3 reads CASSMGGTPGDTQYF. The CDR3 region has the DNA TGTGCCAGCAGCATGGGTGGGACCCCCGGGGATACGCAGTATTTT.

In this sample, this clone turned up a few times. The chain couples TRBV5-1 to TRBJ1-1, with TRBD1 matching 8 bases. The CDR3 consists of 16 residues. Germline CDR1 reads SGHRS; CDR2 reads YFSETQ. The J segment lost 1 base and the V segment lost 0 bases, leaving 5 bases of the junction unmatched. In DNA form, the CDR3 reads TGCGCCAGCAGCTTGGCCTACAGGGGGGGGAACACTGAAGCTTTCTTT. It yields the protein CASSLAYRGGNTEAFF.

The sample holds a few counts of this clone. The chain is built from TRBV5-1 and TRBJ2-5; the match to TRBD2 covers 12 bases. V lost 4 bases and J lost 3; bases outside the gene matches: 7. Looked up from germline, CDR1 is SGHRS and CDR2 is YFSETQ. The CDR3 contains 16 residues. Here the CDR3 DNA reads TGCGCCAGCAGCCTCCGACTAGCGGGAGAAGAAGAGACCCAGTACTTC. Translation: CASSLRLAGEEETQYF.

This clone was seen only a few times. The CDR3 region is CASSLGGGDGEQFF. The CDR3, as DNA: TGCGCCAGCAGCTTGGGAGGGGGAGACGGTGAGCAGTTCTTC. The J gene is TRBJ2-1, the V gene TRBV5-1; possible D gene TRBD1, 6 bases. The germline CDR1 and CDR2 sequences are SGHRS and YFSETQ. Trimming shortened V by 0 bases and J by 9 bases, and 13 bases separated the two germline ends. The CDR3 consists of 14 residues.

The chain joins TRBV6-8 to TRBJ1-4; TRBD1 is a possible D gene (5 bases). Trimming pared 0 bases from V and 8 bases from J, leaving 19 bases between. Germline V gene lookup returns CDR1 MNHGY and CDR2 SAAAGT. This CDR3 has 17 residues. CDR3 coding DNA: TGTGCCAGCAGTTACTCGATCAGGGATCTACGCCACGAAAAACTGTTTTTT. It translates to CASSYSIRDLRHEKLFF.

The chain uses TRBV29-1 and TRBJ2-1, with no clear D. The germline V gene has CDR1 SQVTM and CDR2 ANQGSEA. The CDR3 length is 14 residues. Deletions cut 4 bases from V and 1 base from J, with 11 bases between. The CDR3 sequence is CSVVADTSYNEQFF. The CDR3 DNA is TGCAGCGTTGTTGCAGATACATCCTACAATGAGCAGTTCTTC.

The V call is TRBV7-7, the J call TRBJ2-2; 12 nucleotides agree with TRBD1. V shed 5 bases, J shed 1 base, and the junction held 11 bases outside the gene matches. The CDR3 is 19 amino acids. Germline CDR1 SSHAT, CDR2 FNYEAQ (reference sequence). The CDR3: CASSPGWDRGLKNTGELFF. DNA for the CDR3: TGTGCCAGCAGCCCAGGCTGGGACAGGGGGCTAAAGAACACCGGGGAGCTGTTTTTT.

This chain uses TRBV11-3 with TRBJ2-7; D is perhaps TRBD2 (6 bases). Between the trimmed V and J ends, which lost 5 bases and 0 bases, there was a span of 14 bases. This CDR3 comprises 15 residues. The germline gives CDR1 SGHNT, CDR2 YENEEA. The CDR3 coding sequence is TGTGCCAGCAGCGGGGTGGGAGGTAGCTCCTACGAGCAGTACTTC. This gives the protein CASSGVGGSSYEQYF.

V gene TRBV28 combines with J gene TRBJ1-5; maybe TRBD1 (5 bases). CDR1 MDHEN and CDR2 SYDVKM come from the germline V gene. V was pared by 2 bases and J by 9 bases, with 26 bases between. CDR3 length: 18 amino acids. The CDR3 DNA reads TGTGCCAGCAGTTTAAGCGGCAGGATTTTAGGGGCAGTCGGGCCCCAGCATTTT. It specifies CASSLSGRILGAVGPQHF.

The V gene is TRBV19, the J gene TRBJ2-2; D is uncertain. The CDR3 loop spans 13 amino acids. Germline lookup yields CDR1 LNHDA and CDR2 SQIVND (reference sequence). The V gene lost 7 bases and the J gene lost 1 base, with 7 bases spanning the gap. Here the CDR3 reads CASIHRNTGELFF. In DNA, the CDR3 is TGTGCCAGTATCCACAGGAACACCGGGGAGCTGTTTTTT.

V is TRBV19 and J is TRBJ2-1; a weak D match, TRBD2 (6 bases). The CDR3 has 14 amino acids. V dropped 6 bases and J dropped 6 bases, with 15 bases sitting between them. Germline V CDR1 and CDR2: LNHDA, SQIVND (reference sequence). CDR3 coding DNA: TGTGCCAGTAGGGCGGGAAGGGCTAGCAATGAGCAGTTCTTC. Protein: CASRAGRASNEQFF.

This chain joins TRBV18 and TRBJ2-3; D call uncertain. Deletions cut 3 bases from V and 1 base from J, with 5 bases between. The CDR3 covers 13 residues. The germline gives CDR1 KGHSH, CDR2 LQKENI. CDR3: CASSPVGTDTQYF. In DNA form, the CDR3 reads TGTGCCAGCTCACCTGTGGGCACAGATACGCAGTATTTT.

This clone qualifies as medium-sized (0.01 to 0.1%). The chain has TRBV6-8 and TRBJ2-5, with 12 bases identical to TRBD1. V shed 7 bases, J shed 5 bases, and the junction held 11 bases outside the gene matches. Germline CDR1 and CDR2: MNHGY and SAAAGT. The CDR3 is 16 residues long. The CDR3 loop reads CASTLTGQGARETQYF. The CDR3 DNA sequence: TGTGCCAGCACTTTAACGGGACAGGGGGCGCGGGAGACCCAGTACTTC.

The V and J genes are TRBV28 and TRBJ1-2, with D unresolved. The CDR3 contains 13 residues. CDR1 is MDHEN, CDR2 SYDVKM, per germline. Trimming stripped 1 base from V and 6 bases from J, with 9 bases between. Here the CDR3 DNA reads TGTGCCAGCAGTTTATCCCTTGGAAATGGCTACACCTTC. Protein product: CASSLSLGNGYTF.

The chain has TRBV18 and TRBJ2-7, with 9 bases aligning to TRBD1. The ends lost 5 bases at V and 6 bases at J; junction bases unmatched: 8. Germline values: CDR1 KGHSH, CDR2 LQKENI. This CDR3 spans 14 amino acids. The DNA for the CDR3 is TGTGCCAGCTCATCGGACAGGGGAGTATTCGAGCAGTACTTC. The encoded protein is CASSSDRGVFEQYF.